The T cell receptor (beta chain) described here comes from a study of beta chain features in type 1 diabetes. One heparinised draw of blood, averaging around 120 mL, came from each donor. Germline CDR1 and CDR2: SGHTA and FQGTGA. The CDR3 loop spans 13 amino acids. The V and J ends lost 5 bases and 3 bases respectively, with 10 bases between them. Of the isolated RNA, all was reverse transcribed, and so the sequenced material was expressed TCRB transcripts. Sequenced naive, central memory and regulatory T cell samples produced an average of about 3.57 million reads. Generated by immunoSEQ multiplex PCR, the TCRdb table keeps only in-frame clones and is missing some. The sample lists about 930,000 clones, about 17% occurring once.

The chain employs TRBV7-3 and TRBJ1-1; TRBD1 is a possible D gene (5 bases). The sequence derives from a woman under 30 in good health. Sample: naive CD4+ T cells from blood. CDR3 loop: CASSRGFDTEAFF. CDR3 DNA: TGTGCCAGCAGCCGGGGGTTCGACACTGAAGCTTTCTTT.